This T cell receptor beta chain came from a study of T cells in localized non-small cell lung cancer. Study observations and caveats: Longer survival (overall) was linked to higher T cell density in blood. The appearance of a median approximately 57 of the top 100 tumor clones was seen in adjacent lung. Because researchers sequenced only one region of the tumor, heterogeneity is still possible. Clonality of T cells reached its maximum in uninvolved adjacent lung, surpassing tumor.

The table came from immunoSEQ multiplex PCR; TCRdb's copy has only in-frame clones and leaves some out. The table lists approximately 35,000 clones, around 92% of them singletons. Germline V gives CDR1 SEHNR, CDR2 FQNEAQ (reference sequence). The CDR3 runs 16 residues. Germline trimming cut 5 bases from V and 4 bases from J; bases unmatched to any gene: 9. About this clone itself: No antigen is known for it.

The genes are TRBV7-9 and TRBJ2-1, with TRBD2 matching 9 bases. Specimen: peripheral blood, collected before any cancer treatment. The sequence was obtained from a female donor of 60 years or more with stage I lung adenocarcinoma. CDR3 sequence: CASSRASGGIYNEQFF. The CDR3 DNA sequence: TGTGCCAGCAGCAGGGCAAGCGGGGGGATTTACAATGAGCAGTTCTTC.